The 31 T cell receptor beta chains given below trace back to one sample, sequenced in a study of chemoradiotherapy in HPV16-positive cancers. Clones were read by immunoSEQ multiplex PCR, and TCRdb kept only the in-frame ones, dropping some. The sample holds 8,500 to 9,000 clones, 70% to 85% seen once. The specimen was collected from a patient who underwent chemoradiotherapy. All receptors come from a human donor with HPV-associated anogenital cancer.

CDR3 nucleotides: TGTGCCTGGAGTAAGGTCGGACCGCACTCTGGAAACACCATATATTTT. It yields the protein CAWSKVGPHSGNTIYF. The V gene is TRBV30, the J gene TRBJ1-3, with D unresolved. Deletions cut 2 bases from V and 0 bases from J, with 14 bases between. This CDR3 is 16 amino acids long. Looked up from germline, CDR1 is GTSNPN and CDR2 is SVGIG (reference sequence).

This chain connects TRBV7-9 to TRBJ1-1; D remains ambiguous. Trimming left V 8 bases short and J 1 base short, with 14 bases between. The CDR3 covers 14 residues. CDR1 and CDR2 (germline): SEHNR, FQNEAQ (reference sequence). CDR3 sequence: CASGIGGPNTEAFF. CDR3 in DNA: TGTGCCAGCGGGATAGGAGGACCGAACACTGAAGCTTTCTTT.

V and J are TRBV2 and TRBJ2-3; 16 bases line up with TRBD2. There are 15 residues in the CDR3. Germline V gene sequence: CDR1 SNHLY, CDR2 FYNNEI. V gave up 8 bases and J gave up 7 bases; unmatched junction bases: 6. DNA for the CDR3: TGTGCCAGCGGGACTAGCGGGGGGGTGACGAATACGCAGTATTTT. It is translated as CASGTSGGVTNTQYF. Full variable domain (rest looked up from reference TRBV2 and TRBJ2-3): EPEVTQTPSHQVTQMGQEVILRCVPISNHLYFYWYRQILGQKVEFLVSFYNNEISEKSEIFDDQFSVERPDGSNFTLKIRSTKLEDSAMYFCASGTSGGVTNTQYFGPGTRLTVL.

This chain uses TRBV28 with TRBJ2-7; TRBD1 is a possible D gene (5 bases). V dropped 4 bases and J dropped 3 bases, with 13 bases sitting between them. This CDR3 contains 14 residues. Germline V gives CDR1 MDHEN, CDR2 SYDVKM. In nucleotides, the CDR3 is TGTGCCAGCAGTTCGGTAGGGGCGGACTACGAGCAGTACTTC. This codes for CASSSVGADYEQYF.

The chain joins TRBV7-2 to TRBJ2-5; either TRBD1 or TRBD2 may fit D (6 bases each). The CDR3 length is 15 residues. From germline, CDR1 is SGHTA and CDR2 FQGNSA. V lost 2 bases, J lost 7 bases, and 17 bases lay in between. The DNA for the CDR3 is TGTGCCAGCAGCTTACCCGGGGGCCTCGCGGGGACCCAGTACTTC. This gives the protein CASSLPGGLAGTQYF.

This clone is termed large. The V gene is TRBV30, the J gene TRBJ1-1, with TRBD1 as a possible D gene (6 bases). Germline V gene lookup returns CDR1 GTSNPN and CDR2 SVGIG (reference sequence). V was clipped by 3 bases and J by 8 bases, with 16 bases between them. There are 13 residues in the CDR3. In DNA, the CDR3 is TGTGCCTGGAGAGAGGACAGTTTAAGGGAAGCTTTCTTT. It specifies CAWREDSLREAFF.

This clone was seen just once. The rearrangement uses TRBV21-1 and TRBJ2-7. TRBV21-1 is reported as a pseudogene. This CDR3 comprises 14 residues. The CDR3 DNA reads TGTGCCCCCTCAAAATGTAGACGTCGAGACGAGCAGTACTTC. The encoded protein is CAPSKCRRRDEQYF.

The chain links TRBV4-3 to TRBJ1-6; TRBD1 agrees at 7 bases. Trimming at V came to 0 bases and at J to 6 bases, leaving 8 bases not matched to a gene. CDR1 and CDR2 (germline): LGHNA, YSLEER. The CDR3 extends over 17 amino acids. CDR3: CASSQETGAVANSPLHF. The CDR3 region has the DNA TGCGCCAGCAGCCAAGAAACAGGGGCTGTCGCTAATTCACCCCTCCACTTT.

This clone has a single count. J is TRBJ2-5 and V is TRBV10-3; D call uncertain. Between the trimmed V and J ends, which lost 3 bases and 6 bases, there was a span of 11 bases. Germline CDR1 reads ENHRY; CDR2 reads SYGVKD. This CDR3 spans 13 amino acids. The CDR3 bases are TGTGCCATCAGTGAAGAAACGGAACAGACCCAGTACTTC. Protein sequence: CAISEETEQTQYF.

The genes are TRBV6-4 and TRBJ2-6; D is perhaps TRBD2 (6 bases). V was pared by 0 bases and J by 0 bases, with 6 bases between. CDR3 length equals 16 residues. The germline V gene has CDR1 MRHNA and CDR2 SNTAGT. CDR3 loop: CASSDSSGSGANVLTF. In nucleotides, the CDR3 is TGTGCCAGCAGTGACTCTAGCGGCTCTGGGGCCAACGTCCTGACTTTC.

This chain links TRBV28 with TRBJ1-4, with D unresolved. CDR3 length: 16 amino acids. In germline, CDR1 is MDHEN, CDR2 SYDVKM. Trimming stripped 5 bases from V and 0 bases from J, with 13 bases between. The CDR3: CASSAPRGATNEKLFF. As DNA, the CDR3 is TGTGCCAGCAGTGCCCCGCGGGGAGCAACTAATGAAAAACTGTTTTTT.

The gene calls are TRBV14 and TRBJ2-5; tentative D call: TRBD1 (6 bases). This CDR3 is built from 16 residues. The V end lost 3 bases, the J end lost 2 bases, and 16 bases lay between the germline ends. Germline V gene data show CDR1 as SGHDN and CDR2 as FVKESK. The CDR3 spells CASSHTQGKGQETQYF. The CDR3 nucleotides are TGTGCCAGCAGCCATACTCAGGGGAAGGGTCAAGAGACCCAGTACTTC.

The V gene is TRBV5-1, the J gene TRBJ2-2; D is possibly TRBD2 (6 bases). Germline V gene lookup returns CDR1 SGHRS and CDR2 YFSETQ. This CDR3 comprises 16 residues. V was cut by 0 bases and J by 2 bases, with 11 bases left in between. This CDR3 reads CASSLVGDLNTGELFF. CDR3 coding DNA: TGCGCCAGCAGCTTGGTCGGGGACTTAAACACCGGGGAGCTGTTTTTT.

CDR3 in amino acids: CTYTSGYNEQFF. The CDR3 DNA is TGCACTTACACTAGCGGTTACAATGAGCAGTTCTTC. The J gene is TRBJ2-1, the V gene TRBV29-1, with 8 bases matching TRBD2. There are 12 residues in the CDR3. CDR1 and CDR2 (germline): SQVTM, ANQGSEA.

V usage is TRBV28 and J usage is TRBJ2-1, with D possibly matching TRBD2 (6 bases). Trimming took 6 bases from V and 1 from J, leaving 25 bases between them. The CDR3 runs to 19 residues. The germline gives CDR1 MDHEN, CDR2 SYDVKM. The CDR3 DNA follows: TGTGCCAGCAGAGGTCCTGCCCTCGGGACTTCTCGGTCCTACAATGAGCAGTTCTTC. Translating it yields CASRGPALGTSRSYNEQFF.

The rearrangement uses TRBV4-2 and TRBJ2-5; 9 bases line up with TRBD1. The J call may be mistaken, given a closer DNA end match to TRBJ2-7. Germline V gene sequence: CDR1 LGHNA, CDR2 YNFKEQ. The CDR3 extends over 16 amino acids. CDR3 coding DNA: TGTGCCAGCAGCCAAGTTCTCGGACAGGGGTGGCACGAGCAGTACTTC. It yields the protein CASSQVLGQGWHEQYF.

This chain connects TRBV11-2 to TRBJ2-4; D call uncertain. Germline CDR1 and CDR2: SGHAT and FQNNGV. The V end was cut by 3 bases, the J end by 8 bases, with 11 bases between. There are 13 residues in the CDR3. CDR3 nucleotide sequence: TGTGCCAGCAGCTTTGGGGTCCGGGACATTCAGTACTTC. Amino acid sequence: CASSFGVRDIQYF. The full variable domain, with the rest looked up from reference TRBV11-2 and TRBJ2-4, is EAGVAQSPRYKIIEKRQSVAFWCNPISGHATLYWYQQILGQGPKLLIQFQNNGVVDDSQLPKDRFSAERLKGVDSTLKIQPAKLEDSAVYLCASSFGVRDIQYFGAGTRLSVL.

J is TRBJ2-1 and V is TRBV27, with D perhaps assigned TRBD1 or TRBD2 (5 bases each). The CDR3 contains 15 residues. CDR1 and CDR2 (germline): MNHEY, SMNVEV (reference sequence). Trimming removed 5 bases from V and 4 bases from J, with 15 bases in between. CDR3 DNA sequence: TGTGCCAGCAGTCCCACTAGGGGAACTTACAATGAGCAGTTCTTC. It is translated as CASSPTRGTYNEQFF.

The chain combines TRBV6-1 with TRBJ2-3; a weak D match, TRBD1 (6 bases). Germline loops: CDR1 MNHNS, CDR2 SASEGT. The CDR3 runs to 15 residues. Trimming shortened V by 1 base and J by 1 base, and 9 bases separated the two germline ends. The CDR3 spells CASSEEAGGTDTQYF. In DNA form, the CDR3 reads TGTGCCAGCAGTGAAGAGGCAGGGGGCACAGATACGCAGTATTTT.

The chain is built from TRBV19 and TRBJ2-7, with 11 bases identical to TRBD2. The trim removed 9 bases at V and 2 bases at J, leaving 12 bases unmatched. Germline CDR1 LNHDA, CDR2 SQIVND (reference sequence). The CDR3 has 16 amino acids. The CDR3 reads CASGEGTSGPAYEQYF. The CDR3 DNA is TGTGCCAGCGGAGAAGGGACTAGCGGTCCAGCCTACGAGCAGTACTTC.

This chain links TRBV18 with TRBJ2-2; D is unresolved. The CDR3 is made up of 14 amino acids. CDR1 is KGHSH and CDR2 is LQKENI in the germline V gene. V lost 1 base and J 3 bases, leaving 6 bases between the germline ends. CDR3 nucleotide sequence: TGTGCCAGCTCACCACAGGTAGACACCGGGGAGCTGTTTTTT. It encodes CASSPQVDTGELFF.

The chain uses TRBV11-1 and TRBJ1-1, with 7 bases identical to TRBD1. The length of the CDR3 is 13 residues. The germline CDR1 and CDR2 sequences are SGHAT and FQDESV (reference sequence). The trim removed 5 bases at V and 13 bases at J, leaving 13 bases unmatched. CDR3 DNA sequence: TGTGCCAGCAGCCCCCGGCGGGCAGGGGGAGGTTTCTTT. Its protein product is CASSPRRAGGGFF.

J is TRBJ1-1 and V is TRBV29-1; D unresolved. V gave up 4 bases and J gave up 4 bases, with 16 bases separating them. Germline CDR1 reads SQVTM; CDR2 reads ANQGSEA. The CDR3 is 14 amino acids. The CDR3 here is CSVGGLRGVTEAFF. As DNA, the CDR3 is TGCAGCGTTGGCGGGTTGAGAGGAGTCACTGAAGCTTTCTTT.

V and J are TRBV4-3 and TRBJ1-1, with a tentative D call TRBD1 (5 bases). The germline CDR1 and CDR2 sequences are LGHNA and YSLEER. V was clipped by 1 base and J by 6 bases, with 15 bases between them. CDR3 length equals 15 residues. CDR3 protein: CASSQGGWGGAEAFF. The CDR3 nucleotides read TGCGCCAGCAGCCAAGGGGGCTGGGGGGGAGCTGAAGCTTTCTTT.

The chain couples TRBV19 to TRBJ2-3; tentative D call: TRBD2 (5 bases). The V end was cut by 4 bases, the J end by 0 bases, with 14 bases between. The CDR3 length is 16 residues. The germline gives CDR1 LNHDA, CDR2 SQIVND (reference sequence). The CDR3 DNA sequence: TGTGCCAGTAGTACCCTTGGCGGGTCTAGCACAGATACGCAGTATTTT. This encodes CASSTLGGSSTDTQYF.

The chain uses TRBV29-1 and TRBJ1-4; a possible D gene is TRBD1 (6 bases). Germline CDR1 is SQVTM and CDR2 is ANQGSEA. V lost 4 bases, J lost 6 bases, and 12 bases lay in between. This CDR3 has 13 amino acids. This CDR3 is CSVVLWTDEKLFF. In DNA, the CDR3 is TGCAGCGTTGTTCTCTGGACAGATGAAAAACTGTTTTTT.

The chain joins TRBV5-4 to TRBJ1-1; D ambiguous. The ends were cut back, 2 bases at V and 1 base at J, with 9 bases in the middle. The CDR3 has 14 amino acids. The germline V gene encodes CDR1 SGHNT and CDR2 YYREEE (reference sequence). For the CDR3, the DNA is TGTGCCAGCAGCTTCGGAGTGGGGAACACTGAAGCTTTCTTT. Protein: CASSFGVGNTEAFF.

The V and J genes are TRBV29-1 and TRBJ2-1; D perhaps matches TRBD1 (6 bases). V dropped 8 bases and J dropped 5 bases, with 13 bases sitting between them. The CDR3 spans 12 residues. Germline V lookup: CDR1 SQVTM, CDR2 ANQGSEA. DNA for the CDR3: TGCAGCTACGCCGGGACAAACAATGAGCAGTTCTTC. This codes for CSYAGTNNEQFF.

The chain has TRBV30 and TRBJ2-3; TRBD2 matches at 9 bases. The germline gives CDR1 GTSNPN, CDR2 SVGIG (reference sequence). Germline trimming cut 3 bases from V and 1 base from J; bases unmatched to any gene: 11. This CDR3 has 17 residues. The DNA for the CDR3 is TGTGCCTGGAGCATTTTCGCGGGCGGGGGGGGCACAGATACGCAGTATTTT. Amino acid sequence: CAWSIFAGGGGTDTQYF.

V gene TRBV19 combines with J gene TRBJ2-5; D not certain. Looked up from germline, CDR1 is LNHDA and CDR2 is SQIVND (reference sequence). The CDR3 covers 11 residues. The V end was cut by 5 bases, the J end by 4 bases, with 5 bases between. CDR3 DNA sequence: TGTGCCAGTAGTGCCGGAGAGACCCAGTACTTC. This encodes CASSAGETQYF.

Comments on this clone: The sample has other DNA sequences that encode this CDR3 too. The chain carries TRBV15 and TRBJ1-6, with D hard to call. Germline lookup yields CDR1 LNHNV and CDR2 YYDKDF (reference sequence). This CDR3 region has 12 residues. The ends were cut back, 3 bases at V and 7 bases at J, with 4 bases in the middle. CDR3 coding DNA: TGTGCCACCAGCAGGGAGAATTCACCCCTCCACTTT. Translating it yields CATSRENSPLHF. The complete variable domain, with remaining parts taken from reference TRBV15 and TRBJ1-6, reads DAMVIQNPRYQVTQFGKPVTLSCSQTLNHNVMYWYQQKSSQAPKLLFHYYDKDFNNEADTPDNFQSRRPNTSFCFLDIRSPGLGDTAMYLCATSRENSPLHFGNGTRLTVT.